The 11 T cell receptor beta chains in this list originate from one sample, sequenced in a study of human T cells and chemical hapten exposure. As for time point: patch test 1, 2 weeks after DPC sensitization. The sample's treatment: therapeutic diphenylcyclopropenone sensitization with weekly scalp DPC. Each CDR3 protein gets one entry after TCRdb re-called the RACE reads with MiXCR. The sample holds 85,000 to 100,000 distinct CDR3 sequences, roughly 12% seen once. Sequencing used whole blood, obtained in connection with sensitization to the hapten diphenylcyclopropenone (DPC). The receptors originated from a woman between 40 and 50 years old with alopecia areata. Some clones in this sample may be carry-over from other donors' samples.

In nucleotides, the CDR3 is TGTGCCAGCAGTCCCTCGGACAGCGGTCACACCGGGGAGCTGTTTTTT. Residues: CASSPSDSGHTGELFF. The gene calls are TRBV28 and TRBJ2-2; possible D gene TRBD1, 6 bases. Trimming pared 5 bases from V and 3 bases from J, leaving 16 bases between. The germline V gene has CDR1 MDHEN and CDR2 SYDVKM. This CDR3 is built from 16 residues.

This clonotype came up once. The chain is built from TRBV7-6 and TRBJ2-2; 7 bases agree with TRBD2. V lost 5 bases to trimming and J lost 5 bases; unmatched junction nucleotides: 8. Germline V gene data show CDR1 as SGHVS and CDR2 as FNYEAQ. This CDR3 has 15 residues. The CDR3 region has the DNA TGTGCCAGCAGCCCTCAAGCGGGAAGGACCGGGGAGCTGTTTTTT. It is translated as CASSPQAGRTGELFF.

The chain carries TRBV10-3 and TRBJ2-7; 8 bases are shared with TRBD1. The CDR3 is made up of 15 amino acids. Germline CDR1 ENHRY, CDR2 SYGVKD. V shed 0 bases, J shed 2 bases, and the junction held 3 bases outside the gene matches. The CDR3 is CAISESGTGTYEQYF. CDR3 bases: TGTGCCATCAGTGAGTCGGGGACAGGAACCTACGAGCAGTACTTC.

There are a few counts of this clonotype. V and J are TRBV19 and TRBJ2-5, with D unclear. With 2 bases removed from V and 1 base from J, the gap between germline ends came to 14 bases. This CDR3 is 16 amino acids long. In germline, CDR1 is LNHDA, CDR2 SQIVND (reference sequence). CDR3 DNA sequence: TGTGCCAGTAGTATAAAAGGACCCGGGTCCCAAGAGACCCAGTACTTC. The encoded protein is CASSIKGPGSQETQYF.

This chain connects TRBV5-4 to TRBJ2-3, with a possible D match to TRBD2 (6 bases). Trimming stripped 1 base from V and 6 bases from J, with 15 bases between. This CDR3 is built from 15 residues. Germline lookup yields CDR1 SGHNT and CDR2 YYREEE (reference sequence). CDR3 sequence (DNA): TGTGCCAGCAGCTTGACTAGCTCCTACATTGATACGCAGTATTTT. Amino acid sequence: CASSLTSSYIDTQYF. Full variable domain (missing parts from reference TRBV5-4 and TRBJ2-3): ETGVTQSPTHLIKTRGQQVTLRCSSQSGHNTVSWYQQALGQGPQFIFQYYREEENGRGNFPPRFSGLQFPNYSSELNVNALELDDSALYLCASSLTSSYIDTQYFGPGTRLTVL.

The V gene is TRBV6-5, the J gene TRBJ1-1; 7 bases match TRBD1. J was trimmed by 8 bases and V by 0 bases; bases with no gene match: 9. Germline V gene lookup returns CDR1 MNHEY and CDR2 SVGAGI. The CDR3 is 15 residues long. CDR3 region: CASSYSTQGEAEAFF. The CDR3 nucleotides read TGTGCCAGCAGTTACTCGACCCAGGGGGAAGCCGAAGCTTTCTTT.

This chain joins TRBV6-6 and TRBJ2-2, with D possibly matching TRBD2 (5 bases). V lost 2 bases, J lost 7 bases, and 17 bases lay in between. CDR1 is MNHNY, CDR2 SVGAGI, per germline (reference sequence). The CDR3 covers 16 residues. In DNA, the CDR3 is TGTGCCAGCAGTTACACGCTACTAGGAGGTAACGGGGAGCTGTTTTTT. It codes for CASSYTLLGGNGELFF.

This clonotype was detected ten times or more. The chain couples TRBV19 to TRBJ2-1; D call uncertain. Trimming took off 10 bases at V and 3 bases at J, with 19 bases between the two ends. Germline V CDR1 and CDR2: LNHDA, SQIVND (reference sequence). The CDR3 is 15 residues long. The CDR3 spells CATLPYSAFYNEQFF. The CDR3 coding sequence is TGTGCCACCCTACCCTATTCCGCTTTCTACAATGAGCAGTTCTTC.

A few counts support this clonotype. J is TRBJ2-7 and V is TRBV28; possible D gene TRBD1, 6 bases. V lost 2 bases and J 10 bases, leaving 9 bases between the germline ends. This CDR3 has 11 amino acids. Germline V lookup: CDR1 MDHEN, CDR2 SYDVKM. CDR3 protein: CASSLADSQYF. CDR3 in DNA: TGTGCCAGCAGTTTAGCGGACAGTCAGTACTTC.

This clonotype was counted between two and nine times. V and J are TRBV2 and TRBJ2-7; perhaps TRBD2 as D (7 bases). The CDR3 covers 13 residues. The germline V gene encodes CDR1 SNHLY and CDR2 FYNNEI. Trimming left V 8 bases short and J 6 bases short, with 17 bases between. The CDR3 loop is CASRGDISGEQYF. As DNA, the CDR3 is TGTGCCAGCCGGGGGGACATATCGGGCGAGCAGTACTTC.

This clonotype was found many times. The chain employs TRBV2 and TRBJ1-4, with D tentatively TRBD1 (5 bases). CDR3 length equals 16 residues. The ends were cut back, 0 bases at V and 7 bases at J, with 15 bases in the middle. CDR1 and CDR2 (germline): SNHLY, FYNNEI. CDR3 DNA: TGTGCCAGCAGTGAAGCGCTTGGGGCCGTGGGTGAAAAACTGTTTTTT. This encodes CASSEALGAVGEKLFF.